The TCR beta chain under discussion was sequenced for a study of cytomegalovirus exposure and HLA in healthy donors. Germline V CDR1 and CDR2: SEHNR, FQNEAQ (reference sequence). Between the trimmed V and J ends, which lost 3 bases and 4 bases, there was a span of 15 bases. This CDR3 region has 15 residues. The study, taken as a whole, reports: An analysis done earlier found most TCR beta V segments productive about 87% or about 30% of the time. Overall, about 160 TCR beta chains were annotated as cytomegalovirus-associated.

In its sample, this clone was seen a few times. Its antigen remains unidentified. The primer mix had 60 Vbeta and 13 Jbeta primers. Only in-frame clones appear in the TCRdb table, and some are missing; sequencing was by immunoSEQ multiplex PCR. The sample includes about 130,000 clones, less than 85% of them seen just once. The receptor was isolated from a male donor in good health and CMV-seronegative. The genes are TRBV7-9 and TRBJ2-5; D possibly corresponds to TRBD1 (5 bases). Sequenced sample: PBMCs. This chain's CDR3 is CASSLGQGVGETQYF. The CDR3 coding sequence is TGTGCCAGCAGCTTGGGCCAGGGTGTGGGAGAGACCCAGTACTTC.